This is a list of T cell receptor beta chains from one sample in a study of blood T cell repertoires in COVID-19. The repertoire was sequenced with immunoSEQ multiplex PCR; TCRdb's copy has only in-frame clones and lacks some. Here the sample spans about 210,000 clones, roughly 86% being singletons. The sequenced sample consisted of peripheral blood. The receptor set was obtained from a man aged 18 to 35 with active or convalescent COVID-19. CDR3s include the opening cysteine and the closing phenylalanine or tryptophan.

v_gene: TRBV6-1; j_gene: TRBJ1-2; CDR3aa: CASSEGQGANYGYTF
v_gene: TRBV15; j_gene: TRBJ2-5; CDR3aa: CATNERGASETQYF
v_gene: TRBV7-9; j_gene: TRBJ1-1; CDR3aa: CASSPNNPKPTEAFF
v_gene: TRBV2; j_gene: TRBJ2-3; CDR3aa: CASSERSGAADTQYF
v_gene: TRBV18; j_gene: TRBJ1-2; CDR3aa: CASSPDRVGQGGYTF
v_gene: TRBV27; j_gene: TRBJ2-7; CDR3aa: CASSPTDYYEQYF
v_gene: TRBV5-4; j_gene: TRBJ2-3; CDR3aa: CASSGSTASTDTQYF
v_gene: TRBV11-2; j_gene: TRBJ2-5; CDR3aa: CASSFNQGFQETQYF
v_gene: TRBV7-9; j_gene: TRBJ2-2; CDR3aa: CASSLRTGELFF
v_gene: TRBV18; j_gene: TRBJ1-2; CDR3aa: CASSPRGQLDYGYTF
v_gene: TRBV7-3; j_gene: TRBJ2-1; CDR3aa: CASSPSGGAYNEQFF